These 18 T cell receptor beta chains came from one sample sequenced in a study of T cell responses to AZD1222 COVID-19 vaccine. The data were produced by immunoSEQ multiplex PCR, yet TCRdb's version contains in-frame clones alone and is incomplete. The sample has 85,000 to 100,000 clones; just over 90% are singletons. The material sequenced was peripheral blood, taken 28 days after the second AZD1222 dose. These receptors all come from an adult who received the AZD1222 COVID-19 vaccine.

The CDR3 region has the DNA TGTGCCATCAGTGAGTTTGTCAGGGACACTGAAGCTTTCTTT. The encoded protein is CAISEFVRDTEAFF. J is TRBJ1-1 and V is TRBV10-3, with TRBD1 as a possible D gene (5 bases). V lost 1 base to trimming and J lost 3 bases, with 9 bases between them. The CDR3 runs to 14 residues. Germline V lookup: CDR1 ENHRY, CDR2 SYGVKD.

About this clone itself: This CDR3 is also generated by other DNA sequences in the sample. This chain's CDR3 is CASSLAGEKLFF. The CDR3, as DNA: TGCGCCAGCAGCTTGGCGGGAGAAAAACTGTTTTTT. This rearrangement joins TRBV5-1 to TRBJ1-4; D is unclear. Deletions cut 0 bases from V and 8 bases from J, with 5 bases between. Germline V gene data show CDR1 as SGHRS and CDR2 as YFSETQ. This CDR3 region has 12 residues.

V is TRBV7-9 and J is TRBJ1-1; 10 positions match TRBD1. This CDR3 spans 14 amino acids. The germline CDR1 and CDR2 sequences are SEHNR and FQNEAQ (reference sequence). Unmatched junction bases numbered 4, after V lost 5 bases and J lost 4 bases. The CDR3 region is CASSPDRGFTEAFF. CDR3 nucleotide sequence: TGTGCCAGCAGCCCGGACAGGGGGTTCACTGAAGCTTTCTTT.

This rearrangement joins TRBV5-8 to TRBJ1-5, with D possibly being TRBD1 (5 bases). Trimming shortened V by 0 bases and J by 4 bases, and 14 bases separated the two germline ends. From germline, CDR1 is SGHTS and CDR2 YDEGEE. This CDR3 comprises 16 residues. CDR3 DNA: TGTGCCAGCAGCTTGGTAGCGGGGGTGGGGAATCAGCCCCAGCATTTT. Translation: CASSLVAGVGNQPQHF.

DNA of the CDR3: TGTGCCTCGCTGGGGCAGGGAAGATCTGAAGCTTTCTTT. As protein: CASLGQGRSEAFF. The chain uses TRBV28 and TRBJ1-1; TRBD1 might be the D (5 bases). V lost 11 bases, J lost 6 bases, and 19 bases lay in between. Germline V gene sequence: CDR1 MDHEN, CDR2 SYDVKM. The CDR3 sequence is 13 residues long.

J is TRBJ2-1 and V is TRBV11-2, with 13 bases identical to TRBD2. CDR1 and CDR2 from the germline V gene are SGHAT and FQNNGV. V trimming: 5 bases; J trimming: 8 bases; junction bases outside the gene matches: 9. This CDR3 contains 16 residues. The CDR3 protein is CASSEGLAGNVYEQFF. CDR3 coding DNA: TGTGCCAGCAGCGAGGGACTAGCGGGAAATGTTTATGAGCAGTTCTTC.

The chain employs TRBV18 and TRBJ2-1, with a weak D call TRBD1 (5 bases). The CDR3 covers 13 residues. Trimming left V 6 bases short and J 5 bases short, with 11 bases between. Per the germline V gene, CDR1 is KGHSH and CDR2 is LQKENI. DNA of the CDR3: TGTGCCAGCTCGCCTCGACAGAACAATGAGCAGTTCTTC. Translating it yields CASSPRQNNEQFF.

This clone showed up just once. V usage is TRBV3-1 (or the pseudogene TRBV3-2) and J usage is TRBJ2-2, with a weak D call TRBD2 (5 bases). CDR3 length: 16 amino acids. Germline values: CDR1 LGHDT, CDR2 YNNKEL (reference sequence). V lost 0 bases and J 4 bases, leaving 12 bases between the germline ends. The CDR3 DNA sequence: TGTGCCAGCAGCCAAGAGAGGGCCAGATCCACCGGGGAGCTGTTTTTT. As protein: CASSQERARSTGELFF.

The V and J genes are TRBV28 and TRBJ2-5; 8 bases are shared with TRBD1. Germline CDR1 reads MDHEN; CDR2 reads SYDVKM. Trimming at V came to 6 bases and at J to 1 base, leaving 10 bases not matched to a gene. CDR3 size: 16 residues. CDR3: CASSFPGQEIQETQYF. CDR3 DNA sequence: TGTGCCAGCAGCTTCCCGGGACAGGAGATCCAAGAGACCCAGTACTTC.

A word on this clone: One junction end does not reproduce the germline sequence, and a read error may be involved. The chain uses TRBV7-7 and TRBJ2-1; D remains unclear. This CDR3 region has 13 residues. Looked up from germline, CDR1 is SSHAT and CDR2 is FNYEAQ (reference sequence). The CDR3 coding sequence is TGTGCTAGCAGCTTAAAGGAGCACGGTGAGCAGTTCTTC. Amino acids: CASSLKEHGEQFF.

This rearrangement joins TRBV7-2 to TRBJ1-1; 9 bases are shared with TRBD1. Germline V gives CDR1 SGHTA, CDR2 FQGNSA. The length of the CDR3 is 13 residues. V lost 6 bases, J lost 8 bases, and 7 bases stayed unmatched. The CDR3 DNA sequence: TGTGCCAGCAGGACCGGGACAGGGAACGAAGCTTTCTTT. It encodes CASRTGTGNEAFF.

The CDR3 region has the DNA TGTGCCAGCAGCTTAGGGTCGAGCTCCTATAATTCACCCCTCCACTTT. Encoded protein: CASSLGSSSYNSPLHF. V and J are TRBV11-2 and TRBJ1-6; D not resolved. This CDR3 contains 16 residues. Trimming cost V 1 base and J 0 bases, with 7 bases left between them. Germline assignment: CDR1 SGHAT and CDR2 FQNNGV. The whole variable domain, filled in from reference TRBV11-2 and TRBJ1-6, reads EAGVAQSPRYKIIEKRQSVAFWCNPISGHATLYWYQQILGQGPKLLIQFQNNGVVDDSQLPKDRFSAERLKGVDSTLKIQPAKLEDSAVYLCASSLGSSSYNSPLHFGNGTRLTVT.

V and J are TRBV5-1 and TRBJ1-2, with 7 nucleotides matching TRBD1. From germline, CDR1 is SGHRS and CDR2 YFSETQ. Trimming removed 4 bases from V and 5 bases from J; junction bases left unmatched: 20. The CDR3 has 18 amino acids. CDR3 loop: CASSVGTEPSGGRYGYTF. The CDR3 nucleotides read TGCGCCAGCAGCGTTGGGACAGAGCCGTCTGGTGGGAGATATGGCTACACCTTC.

The gene calls are TRBV15 and TRBJ2-5, with a tentative D call TRBD1 (6 bases). CDR3 length: 19 amino acids. Germline V gene data show CDR1 as LNHNV and CDR2 as YYDKDF (reference sequence). The V gene lost 1 base and the J gene lost 5 bases, with 26 bases spanning the gap. The CDR3 DNA follows: TGTGCCACCAGCAGAGCTATTTTAAACAGGGTCGGGTTCTTGGAGACCCAGTACTTC. Its translation: CATSRAILNRVGFLETQYF.

This sequence joins TRBV2 and TRBJ2-7; D may be TRBD1 or TRBD2 (6 bases each). The CDR3 contains 13 residues. The V end lost 4 bases, the J end lost 5 bases, and 12 bases lay between the germline ends. The germline V gene encodes CDR1 SNHLY and CDR2 FYNNEI. CDR3 bases: TGTGCCAGCAGTGTAGGGGGGACCCACGAGCAGTACTTC. This encodes CASSVGGTHEQYF.

The table lists this clone with a few counts. The chain joins TRBV5-1 to TRBJ2-7; possible D gene TRBD1, 6 bases. The CDR3 length is 15 residues. The ends were cut back, 1 base at V and 4 bases at J, with 15 bases in the middle. Germline CDR1 SGHRS, CDR2 YFSETQ. This CDR3 is CASSLTTGNRYEQYF. CDR3 sequence (DNA): TGCGCCAGCAGCTTGACCACAGGGAATAGATACGAGCAGTACTTC. The whole variable domain, filled in from reference TRBV5-1 and TRBJ2-7, reads KAGVTQTPRYLIKTRGQQVTLSCSPISGHRSVSWYQQTPGQGLQFLFEYFSETQRNKGNFPGRFSGRQFSNSRSEMNVSTLELGDSALYLCASSLTTGNRYEQYFGPGTRLTVT.

This sequence joins TRBV7-8 and TRBJ2-5; 8 bases agree with TRBD1. CDR1 and CDR2 (germline): SGHVS, FQNEAQ. The CDR3 is made up of 15 amino acids. After removal of 5 bases from V and 4 bases from J, the junction contained 9 bases not matched to a gene. CDR3 amino acids: CASSLLPQGGETQYF. Written as DNA, the CDR3 is TGTGCCAGCAGCCTCCTCCCACAGGGGGGAGAGACCCAGTACTTC.

This rearrangement joins TRBV18 to TRBJ2-1; 10 positions agree with TRBD2. V was pared by 0 bases and J by 7 bases, with 6 bases of the junction left unmatched. The CDR3 totals 16 residues. Per germline, CDR1 KGHSH and CDR2 LQKENI. The CDR3 spells CASSPPASGSWNEQFF. In DNA, the CDR3 is TGTGCCAGCTCACCACCGGCTAGCGGGAGTTGGAATGAGCAGTTCTTC. The full variable domain, rest sourced from reference TRBV18 and TRBJ2-1, is NAGVMQNPRHLVRRRGQEARLRCSPMKGHSHVYWYRQLPEEGLKFMVYLQKENIIDESGMPKERFSAEFPKEGPSILRIQQVVRGDSAAYFCASSPPASGSWNEQFFGPGTRLTVL.